A selection of T cell receptor beta chains follows, all from one sample in a study of blood T cell repertoires in COVID-19. Generated by immunoSEQ multiplex PCR, the TCRdb table keeps only in-frame clones and is missing some. The sample has around 200,000 clones; roughly 90% are singletons. The sample was peripheral blood. The receptors come from a man aged 35 to 55 with acute or convalescent COVID-19. CDR3s include the opening cysteine and the closing phenylalanine or tryptophan. Each record gives: clone size, J gene, V gene, D gene, CDR3 protein, CDR3 DNA. D genes are given only for firm matches. A row's size may be missing; if present it is once, few, many or a size class.

size: .
J: TRBJ2-3
V: TRBV7-2
D: TRBD2
CDR3: CASRPPGTTDADTQYF
DNA: TGTGCCAGCAGACCTCCCGGGACTACCGACGCAGATACGCAGTATTTT

size: .
J: TRBJ2-5
V: TRBV5-1
D: TRBD2
CDR3: CASSLGAGGAQETQYF
DNA: TGCGCCAGCAGCTTGGGAGCGGGGGGCGCGCAAGAGACCCAGTACTTC

size: .
J: TRBJ1-1
V: TRBV5-6
D: .
CDR3: CASSIGRYTEAFF
DNA: TGTGCCAGCTCGATTGGCAGGTACACTGAAGCTTTCTTT

size: .
J: TRBJ2-1
V: TRBV28
D: TRBD1
CDR3: CASSPDRADNEQFF
DNA: TGTGCCAGCAGTCCGGACAGGGCGGACAATGAGCAGTTCTTC

size: .
J: TRBJ2-7
V: TRBV19
D: .
CDR3: CASAIDRNEQYF
DNA: TGTGCCAGTGCAATTGACAGAAACGAGCAGTACTTC

size: .
J: TRBJ2-7
V: TRBV7-2
D: TRBD1
CDR3: CASSLGPTGQGVWEQYF
DNA: TGTGCCAGCAGCTTGGGGCCTACGGGACAGGGGGTATGGGAGCAGTACTTC

size: .
J: TRBJ2-3
V: TRBV7-2
D: TRBD2
CDR3: CASSLGGTTLAQYF
DNA: TGTGCCAGCAGCTTAGGAGGGACTACTCTCGCGCAGTATTTT

size: .
J: TRBJ2-5
V: TRBV9
D: TRBD2
CDR3: CASSVRGGGQETQYF
DNA: TGTGCCAGCAGCGTTCGGGGGGGCGGACAAGAGACCCAGTACTTC

size: once
J: TRBJ2-3
V: TRBV2
D: .
CDR3: CARSGGPTDTQYF
DNA: TGTGCCAGGTCCGGGGGGCCAACAGATACGCAGTATTTT

size: .
J: TRBJ2-3
V: TRBV5-1
D: TRBD2
CDR3: CASSLPRGSTDTQYF
DNA: TGCGCCAGCAGCTTGCCGCGGGGGAGCACAGATACGCAGTATTTT

size: .
J: TRBJ2-5
V: TRBV3-1/TRBV3-2
D: .
CDR3: CASSQEEGEETQYF
DNA: TGTGCCAGCAGCCAAGAGGAAGGGGAAGAGACCCAGTACTTC

size: few
J: TRBJ1-2
V: TRBV5-1
D: .
CDR3: CASSLERLNGYTF
DNA: TGCGCCAGCAGCTTGGAGCGGCTGAATGGCTACACCTTC

size: .
J: TRBJ2-7
V: TRBV10-2
D: .
CDR3: CASRDSTPYEQYF
DNA: TGCGCCAGTCGGGACTCGACCCCCTACGAGCAGTACTTC

size: .
J: TRBJ1-2
V: TRBV10-3
D: .
CDR3: CAISESRTPNYGYTF
DNA: TGTGCCATCAGTGAGTCTAGGACACCAAACTATGGCTACACCTTC

size: .
J: TRBJ1-2
V: TRBV12-3/TRBV12-4
D: .
CDR3: CASSSPNRYGYTF
DNA: TGTGCCAGCAGTTCGCCCAACAGATATGGCTACACCTTC

size: .
J: TRBJ1-4
V: TRBV28
D: TRBD1
CDR3: CASRPGQGATNEKLFF
DNA: TGTGCCAGCAGGCCTGGACAGGGTGCAACTAATGAAAAACTGTTTTTT

size: .
J: TRBJ2-7
V: TRBV18
D: .
CDR3: CASSLKTAWSYEQYF
DNA: TGTGCCAGCTCCCTGAAGACAGCGTGGTCCTACGAGCAGTACTTC

size: .
J: TRBJ2-3
V: TRBV30
D: TRBD2
CDR3: CAWSSGTSGGTDTQYF
DNA: TGTGCCTGGAGTTCCGGGACTAGCGGGGGGACAGATACGCAGTATTTT

size: .
J: TRBJ1-2
V: TRBV12-3/TRBV12-4
D: TRBD1
CDR3: CASSLGTGGGYTF
DNA: TGTGCCAGCAGTTTAGGGACAGGGGGTGGCTACACCTTC

size: .
J: TRBJ1-2
V: TRBV27
D: .
CDR3: CASRADSEGNYGYTF
DNA: TGTGCCAGCAGGGCGGACAGTGAGGGAAACTATGGCTACACCTTC

size: .
J: TRBJ1-6
V: TRBV5-4
D: .
CDR3: CASSLQGAGSPLHF
DNA: TGTGCCAGCAGCCTACAGGGCGCTGGTTCACCCCTCCACTTT

size: .
J: TRBJ2-7
V: TRBV7-9
D: TRBD1
CDR3: CASSPTGGISYEQYF
DNA: TGTGCCAGCAGCCCTACAGGGGGCATCTCCTACGAGCAGTACTTC

size: .
J: TRBJ2-7
V: TRBV5-1
D: TRBD1
CDR3: CASSLGTGDLGEQYF
DNA: TGCGCCAGCAGCTTGGGGACAGGGGACTTAGGCGAGCAGTACTTC

size: .
J: TRBJ2-3
V: TRBV28
D: .
CDR3: CASSSRQAPLGMEYF
DNA: TGTGCCAGCAGTTCCCGACAGGCCCCGTTAGGGATGGAGTATTTT

size: .
J: TRBJ1-2
V: TRBV24-1
D: TRBD1
CDR3: CATSSSRLGQGDGYTF
DNA: TGTGCCACCAGTTCATCCAGGTTGGGACAGGGCGATGGCTACACCTTC

size: .
J: TRBJ2-3
V: TRBV12-5
D: TRBD1
CDR3: CASGSGTGAWTDTQYF
DNA: TGTGCTAGTGGTTCTGGGACAGGGGCTTGGACAGATACGCAGTATTTT

size: .
J: TRBJ2-1
V: TRBV27
D: TRBD1
CDR3: CASSLPGQGRNEQFF
DNA: TGTGCCAGCAGTTTACCGGGACAGGGGCGCAATGAGCAGTTCTTC

size: .
J: TRBJ2-1
V: TRBV7-6
D: TRBD2
CDR3: CASRLTRGSNYNEQFF
DNA: TGTGCCAGCAGATTAACGCGGGGGAGCAACTACAATGAGCAGTTCTTC

size: .
J: TRBJ2-7
V: TRBV7-2
D: TRBD2
CDR3: CASSLSRLAGAYEQYF
DNA: TGTGCCAGCAGCCTGAGCAGACTAGCGGGGGCCTACGAGCAGTACTTC

size: .
J: TRBJ2-7
V: TRBV9
D: TRBD1
CDR3: CASASTGGNTYEQYF
DNA: TGTGCCAGCGCTTCTACAGGGGGTAATACCTACGAGCAGTACTTC

size: .
J: TRBJ1-3
V: TRBV5-1
D: .
CDR3: CAVGEPGNTIYF
DNA: TGCGCGGTAGGGGAACCTGGAAACACCATATATTTT

size: .
J: TRBJ1-6
V: TRBV4-1
D: .
CDR3: CASSQVGDGSPLHF
DNA: TGCGCCAGCAGCCAAGTAGGGGATGGTTCACCCCTCCACTTT

size: .
J: TRBJ2-3
V: TRBV10-3
D: TRBD2
CDR3: CATGGGTDTQYF
DNA: TGTGCCACCGGGGGGGGCACAGATACGCAGTATTTT

size: .
J: TRBJ2-7
V: TRBV3-1/TRBV3-2
D: .
CDR3: CASSQDGFWYEQYF
DNA: TGTGCCAGCAGCCAAGACGGGTTCTGGTACGAGCAGTACTTC

size: .
J: TRBJ1-1
V: TRBV9
D: .
CDR3: CASSVAGHPNTEAFF
DNA: TGTGCCAGCAGCGTAGCGGGACACCCGAACACTGAAGCTTTCTTT

size: .
J: TRBJ1-5
V: TRBV27
D: .
CDR3: CASSSGTPYSNQPQHF
DNA: TGTGCCAGCAGCTCGGGGACACCTTATAGCAATCAGCCCCAGCATTTT

size: .
J: TRBJ2-7
V: TRBV6-2/TRBV6-3
D: TRBD2
CDR3: CASSYRLAGGPKVYEQYF
DNA: TGTGCCAGCAGTTACCGGCTAGCGGGGGGGCCGAAAGTCTACGAGCAGTACTTC

size: .
J: TRBJ2-4
V: TRBV7-2
D: TRBD2
CDR3: CASSWSGGKNIQYF
DNA: TGTGCCAGCAGTTGGAGCGGGGGGAAAAACATTCAGTACTTC

size: once
J: TRBJ1-6
V: TRBV7-9
D: .
CDR3: CASSLDSYNSPLHF
DNA: TGTGCCAGCAGCCTGGACAGTTATAATTCACCCCTCCACTTT

size: .
J: TRBJ1-2
V: TRBV6-5
D: .
CDR3: CASAGPNYGYTF
DNA: TGTGCCAGCGCGGGACCTAACTATGGCTACACCTTC

size: few
J: TRBJ2-1
V: TRBV7-8
D: .
CDR3: CASSLTDEQFF
DNA: TGTGCCAGCAGCTTGACAGATGAGCAGTTCTTC

size: .
J: TRBJ1-1
V: TRBV11-3
D: TRBD1
CDR3: CASSRRGTDGAFF
DNA: TGTGCCAGCAGCCGACGAGGGACAGACGGGGCTTTCTTT

size: .
J: TRBJ1-1
V: TRBV6-1
D: .
CDR3: CASSEAWGNTEAFF
DNA: TGTGCCAGCAGTGAAGCTTGGGGCAACACTGAAGCTTTCTTT

size: .
J: TRBJ1-3
V: TRBV19
D: .
CDR3: CASSISQWGPTWGVSGNTIYF
DNA: TGTGCCAGTAGTATTAGTCAATGGGGGCCTACCTGGGGCGTCTCTGGAAACACCATATATTTT

size: .
J: TRBJ2-3
V: TRBV9
D: TRBD1
CDR3: CASSVGGQSTDTQYF
DNA: TGTGCCAGCAGCGTAGGGGGACAGAGCACAGATACGCAGTATTTT

size: .
J: TRBJ2-7
V: TRBV5-4
D: .
CDR3: CASSSTTGSYEQYF
DNA: TGTGCCAGCAGCTCAACTACAGGATCCTACGAGCAGTACTTC

size: .
J: TRBJ1-5
V: TRBV19
D: .
CDR3: CASSTRAVLGPQHF
DNA: TGTGCCAGTAGTACCAGGGCAGTCCTTGGGCCCCAGCATTTT

size: .
J: TRBJ1-2
V: TRBV7-9
D: .
CDR3: CASSFPLDSFNYGYTF
DNA: TGTGCCAGCAGCTTCCCACTGGACAGTTTTAACTATGGCTACACCTTC